These 4 T cell receptor beta chains came from one sample sequenced in a study of shared clonotypes between healthy human individuals. Clones were read by immunoSEQ multiplex PCR, and TCRdb kept only the in-frame ones, dropping some. The sample holds about 2.1 million clones, about 92% seen once. CD45RO-negative CD8 cells positively selected for CCR7 made up the naive population, which excluded terminally differentiated effector memory CD45RA+ cells. The sequencing sample was made of naive CD8+ T cells from PBMCs. These receptor sequences come from a man aged 18-30 years in good health. Some clones in this sample may be carry-over from other donors' samples.

V is TRBV6-4 and J is TRBJ2-7; D uncertain. The CDR3 is 13 residues long. The germline V gene has CDR1 MRHNA and CDR2 SNTAGT. V was pared by 3 bases and J by 5 bases, with 11 bases between. In DNA, the CDR3 is TGTGCCAGCAGTGAGACGAGTAGCAACGAGCAGTACTTC. Translation gives CASSETSSNEQYF.

The CDR3 region is CASSQEPQIVRGGRVYEQYF. The CDR3 DNA reads as TGCGCCAGCAGCCAAGAGCCCCAGATCGTCCGGGGGGGACGGGTATACGAGCAGTACTTC. J is TRBJ2-7 and V is TRBV4-3, with 8 positions matching TRBD2. V shed 0 bases and J 4 bases; nucleotides not matched to a gene: 20. CDR1 and CDR2 from the germline V gene are LGHNA and YSLEER. The CDR3 contains 20 residues.

The rearrangement uses TRBV28 and TRBJ2-5; 11 nucleotides align to TRBD2. The ends lost 1 base at V and 4 bases at J; junction bases unmatched: 8. Germline V CDR1 and CDR2: MDHEN, SYDVKM. This CDR3 comprises 17 residues. CDR3 DNA: TGTGCCAGCAGTTTATTAGTGGTAGCGGGAGGGCGAGAGACCCAGTACTTC. Translation: CASSLLVVAGGRETQYF. The whole variable domain, filled in from reference TRBV28 and TRBJ2-5, reads DVKVTQSSRYLVKRTGEKVFLECVQDMDHENMFWYRQDPGLGLRLIYFSYDVKMKEKGDIPEGYSVSREKKERFSLILESASTNQTSMYLCASSLLVVAGGRETQYFGPGTRLLVL.

This clone is a singleton in its sample. The chain recombines TRBV7-9 with TRBJ2-2; D is possibly TRBD1 (6 bases). V was cut by 6 bases and J by 1 base, with 12 bases left in between. Per the germline V gene, CDR1 is SEHNR and CDR2 is FQNEAQ (reference sequence). This CDR3 contains 15 residues. The CDR3 region is CASRGTDRNTGELFF. The CDR3 coding sequence is TGTGCCAGCAGGGGAACGGACAGGAACACCGGGGAGCTGTTTTTT.